A single sample gave rise to the 27 T cell receptor beta chains below, sequenced in a study of PD-1 blockade in classical Hodgkin lymphoma. Only in-frame clones appear in the TCRdb table, and some are missing; sequencing was by immunoSEQ multiplex PCR. The repertoire holds some 18,000 clones, with roughly 80% as singletons. Brentuximab vedotin exposure varied among the patients, all of whom had relapsed after autologous stem cell transplantation. Sequencing was performed on peripheral blood mononuclear cells (PBMCs), taken before the second cycle of nivolumab. These receptors came from a human donor with classical Hodgkin lymphoma.

The V and J genes are TRBV6-5 and TRBJ1-2, with 7 positions matching TRBD1. Germline V gene lookup returns CDR1 MNHEY and CDR2 SVGAGI. CDR3 length: 13 residues. With 6 bases clipped from V and 4 bases from J, the junction kept 5 bases outside the gene matches. CDR3 in amino acids: CASRTGSRYGYTF. Here the CDR3 DNA reads TGTGCCAGCAGGACAGGGTCCCGCTATGGCTACACCTTC.

V usage is TRBV5-6 and J usage is TRBJ1-2; tentative D call: TRBD1 (5 bases). Germline V CDR1 and CDR2: SGHDT, YYEEEE. The length of the CDR3 is 15 residues. The V and J ends lost 0 bases and 4 bases respectively, with 13 bases between them. This chain's CDR3 is CASSLAWEGFYGYTF. The CDR3, as DNA: TGTGCCAGCAGCTTGGCCTGGGAGGGGTTCTATGGCTACACCTTC.

The chain couples TRBV6-4 to TRBJ1-2; D might be TRBD1 (6 bases). The V end was cut by 3 bases, the J end by 14 bases, with 37 bases between. The CDR3 contains 19 residues. CDR1 is MRHNA, CDR2 SNTAGT, per germline. The DNA of the CDR3 is TGTGCCAGCAGTGAGATCCCTGGCGGTACTAGGGGGAGAGAAGTTGCTAGGACCTTC. It yields the protein CASSEIPGGTRGREVARTF.

The CDR3 nucleotides read TGTGCCAGCAGCTTGTGGATGAGCTCTGGAAACACCATATATTTT. Its translation: CASSLWMSSGNTIYF. The chain employs TRBV5-5 and TRBJ1-3; D gene ambiguous. The CDR3 contains 15 residues. Trimming stripped 1 base from V and 0 bases from J, with 8 bases between. Germline V CDR1 and CDR2: SGHKS, YYEKEE (reference sequence).

Concerning this clone: At one of its ends the junction is not consistent with the germline gene, which may arise from a read error. The V gene is TRBV7-6, the J gene TRBJ2-3; 13 nucleotides line up with TRBD2. The CDR3 is made up of 15 amino acids. Per the germline V gene, CDR1 is SGHVS and CDR2 is FNYEAQ. CDR3 residues: CVSSSGLAGPLTQYF. CDR3 nucleotides: TGTGTCAGCAGCTCGGGACTAGCGGGGCCGTTGACGCAGTATTTT.

This chain uses TRBV6-1 with TRBJ2-1; D gene unclear. The CDR3 length is 15 residues. Per germline, CDR1 MNHNS and CDR2 SASEGT. V was pared by 4 bases and J by 10 bases, with 20 bases between. CDR3 DNA sequence: TGTGCCAGCAGTGTGGCAACCTCCGAAGTCGGGGAGCAGTTCTTC. This encodes CASSVATSEVGEQFF.

The rearrangement uses TRBV4-1 and TRBJ2-1, with TRBD1 identical over 8 bases. Germline V CDR1 and CDR2: MGHRA, YSYEKL. Trimming removed 1 base from V and 1 base from J; junction bases left unmatched: 12. The CDR3 spans 19 residues. The CDR3 region has the DNA TGCGCCAGCAGCCAAGGGAGACAGGGGATGATACTATCCTACAATGAGCAGTTCTTC. It codes for CASSQGRQGMILSYNEQFF.

This clone was picked up a small number of times. J is TRBJ2-5 and V is TRBV19, with TRBD1 matching 10 bases. The CDR3 spans 14 residues. After removal of 7 bases from V and 5 bases from J, the junction contained 7 bases not matched to a gene. CDR1 and CDR2 (germline): LNHDA, SQIVND (reference sequence). In DNA, the CDR3 is TGTGCCAGTACCCGGGACAGGGGAACGGAGACCCAGTACTTC. Protein: CASTRDRGTETQYF.

CDR3 sequence: CASSFGGKGGYTF. The DNA of the CDR3 is TGTGCCAGCAGTTTTGGGGGGAAGGGGGGCTACACCTTC. This chain joins TRBV5-4 and TRBJ1-2; the D gene is possibly TRBD1 (5 bases). CDR1 and CDR2 (germline): SGHNT, YYREEE (reference sequence). CDR3 length: 13 residues. V lost 5 bases, J lost 8 bases, and 16 bases lay in between. The variable domain in full, with the rest retrieved from reference TRBV5-4 and TRBJ1-2, is ETGVTQSPTHLIKTRGQQVTLRCSSQSGHNTVSWYQQALGQGPQFIFQYYREEENGRGNFPPRFSGLQFPNYSSELNVNALELDDSALYLCASSFGGKGGYTFGSGTRLTVV.

This rearrangement joins TRBV12-2 to TRBJ1-1; the table assigns TRBD1, which was not confirmed against the DNA. TRBV12-2 is a known pseudogene. The CDR3 extends over 17 amino acids. CDR3: CASRPLQGWAPNTEAFF. The CDR3 nucleotides are TGTGCAAGTCGCCCCTTACAGGGTTGGGCGCCGAACACTGAAGCTTTCTTT.

The chain links TRBV7-3 to TRBJ2-5; 8 bases match TRBD1. In germline, CDR1 is SGHTA, CDR2 FQGTGA. This CDR3 is 15 amino acids long. Trimming removed 4 bases from V and 4 bases from J; junction bases left unmatched: 8. DNA of the CDR3: TGTGCCAGCAGCTCGACAGGGGCTGGAGGAGAGACCCAGTACTTC. It translates to CASSSTGAGGETQYF.

The chain has TRBV5-6 and TRBJ2-1, with D perhaps matching TRBD2 (7 bases). This CDR3 has 17 amino acids. Germline V gene sequence: CDR1 SGHDT, CDR2 YYEEEE. V lost 4 bases, J lost 0 bases, and 17 bases lay in between. CDR3 DNA sequence: TGTGCCAGCAGCCAAGTATCTGGGGGGGCCTCCTACAATGAGCAGTTCTTC. Its protein product is CASSQVSGGASYNEQFF.

J is TRBJ2-5 and V is TRBV4-2; D possibly matches TRBD1 or TRBD2 (5 bases each). This CDR3 comprises 14 residues. Between the trimmed V and J ends, which lost 1 base and 4 bases, there was a span of 10 bases. Germline V gene sequence: CDR1 LGHNA, CDR2 YNFKEQ. The chain's CDR3 is CASSQVGVGETQYF. The DNA for the CDR3 is TGTGCCAGCAGCCAAGTGGGGGTGGGAGAGACCCAGTACTTC.

This rearrangement joins TRBV2 to TRBJ1-3; D remains unclear. The germline CDR1 and CDR2 sequences are SNHLY and FYNNEI. The CDR3 sequence is 15 residues long. The V end lost 2 bases, the J end lost 4 bases, and 12 bases lay between the germline ends. CDR3 sequence reads: CASSEWLGAGNTIYF. For the CDR3, the DNA is TGTGCCAGCAGTGAATGGTTAGGCGCCGGAAACACCATATATTTT.

The V and J genes are TRBV27 and TRBJ1-6; TRBD1 is a possible D gene (6 bases). CDR1 MNHEY and CDR2 SMNVEV come from the germline V gene (reference sequence). This CDR3 is 15 amino acids long. Trimming took off 4 bases at V and 5 bases at J, with 12 bases between the two ends. CDR3 in DNA: TGTGCCAGCAGTTGTTGGACAGAGAATAATTCACCCCTCCACTTT. Translated: CASSCWTENNSPLHF.

This clone was counted between two and nine times. The chain links TRBV19 to TRBJ2-7; D uncertain. This CDR3 spans 14 amino acids. The V end lost 10 bases, the J end lost 0 bases, and 16 bases lay between the germline ends. Germline V gives CDR1 LNHDA, CDR2 SQIVND (reference sequence). CDR3 residues: CATDMTQSSYEQYF. CDR3 DNA: TGTGCCACTGACATGACTCAAAGCTCCTACGAGCAGTACTTC. The full variable domain, its missing parts supplied by reference TRBV19 and TRBJ2-7, is DGGITQSPKYLFRKEGQNVTLSCEQNLNHDAMYWYRQDPGQGLRLIYYSQIVNDFQKGDIAEGYSVSREKKESFPLTVTSAQKNPTAFYLCATDMTQSSYEQYFGPGTRLTVT.

The rearrangement uses TRBV7-3 and TRBJ2-1; D might be TRBD1 (6 bases). CDR1 is SGHTA, CDR2 FQGTGA, per germline. CDR3 length equals 17 residues. The V and J ends lost 4 bases and 4 bases respectively, with 20 bases between them. The CDR3 reads CASSSNDRLGPYNEQFF. In DNA, the CDR3 is TGTGCCAGCAGCTCCAATGACAGGTTGGGGCCTTACAATGAGCAGTTCTTC.

The chain uses TRBV7-9 and TRBJ1-1; tentatively, D is TRBD1 (5 bases). The CDR3 runs to 17 residues. Germline lookup yields CDR1 SEHNR and CDR2 FQNEAQ (reference sequence). Trimming left V 4 bases short and J 0 bases short, with 18 bases between. The CDR3 DNA reads TGTGCCAGCAGCTCTACAGGCCTCAGCGGGGTGAACACTGAAGCTTTCTTT. Translated, it gives CASSSTGLSGVNTEAFF.

This chain connects TRBV30 to TRBJ2-3; no reliable D call. The CDR3 is made up of 11 amino acids. Looked up from germline, CDR1 is GTSNPN and CDR2 is SVGIG (reference sequence). The V end was cut by 3 bases, the J end by 2 bases, with 3 bases between. The CDR3 coding sequence is TGTGCCTGGAGCTTCACAGATACGCAGTATTTT. It is translated as CAWSFTDTQYF.

The chain employs TRBV12-2 and TRBJ2-3; the DNA was not used to check the table's D call, TRBD1. TRBV12-2 has pseudogene status. The CDR3 is 17 amino acids. The CDR3, as DNA: TGTGCAAGTCGCTTAGCGCACTCGGGATCCCAGGGGGATACGCAGTATTTT. It codes for CASRLAHSGSQGDTQYF.

This chain uses TRBV19 with TRBJ2-3; a weak D match, TRBD1 (6 bases). CDR3 size: 19 residues. Trimming took 4 bases from V and 2 from J, leaving 25 bases between them. Germline-derived CDR1 and CDR2 are LNHDA and SQIVND (reference sequence). The CDR3 DNA follows: TGTGCCAGTAGTAAGTCGGGCAGGGGAATTTTCTACCCCACAGATACGCAGTATTTT. Encoded protein: CASSKSGRGIFYPTDTQYF.

CDR3 in DNA: TGTGCCAGCAGTCAAGGGGGGCCCAGGGGAAACATTCAGTACTTC. Its protein is CASSQGGPRGNIQYF. The chain uses TRBV6-1 and TRBJ2-4; D tentatively reads TRBD1 or TRBD2 (6 bases each). Germline-derived CDR1 and CDR2 are MNHNS and SASEGT. V was trimmed by 5 bases and J by 6 bases, leaving 17 bases between them. The CDR3 runs to 15 residues.

The chain combines TRBV23-1 with TRBJ2-1; 8 bases map to TRBD1. TRBV23-1 carries the ORF label, with uncertain function. V was clipped by 0 bases and J by 3 bases; unmatched bases: 13. The CDR3 is 19 amino acids. CDR3 nucleotides: TGCGCCAGCAGTCAATCGAGTGTAATGGACAGGGAAAGCTACAATGAGCAGTTCTTC. Amino acid sequence: CASSQSSVMDRESYNEQFF.

The chain recombines TRBV2 with TRBJ1-1; possible D gene TRBD1, 5 bases. The ends were cut back, 2 bases at V and 4 bases at J, with 8 bases in the middle. Germline V CDR1 and CDR2: SNHLY, FYNNEI. CDR3 length equals 13 residues. CDR3: CASSEPGTTEAFF. The CDR3 nucleotides are TGTGCCAGCAGTGAACCAGGGACCACTGAAGCTTTCTTT.

V and J are TRBV28 and TRBJ2-7, with TRBD1 matching over 10 bases. The CDR3 totals 16 residues. The ends lost 5 bases at V and 3 bases at J; junction bases unmatched: 10. Germline V lookup: CDR1 MDHEN, CDR2 SYDVKM. This CDR3 is CASSAARDRGNYEQYF. The DNA of the CDR3 is TGTGCCAGCAGTGCGGCCCGGGACAGGGGTAACTACGAGCAGTACTTC.

The chain is built from TRBV5-1 and TRBJ2-3, with D possibly TRBD2 on 6 matching bases. From germline, CDR1 is SGHRS and CDR2 YFSETQ. The CDR3 spans 15 residues. With 7 bases removed from V and 6 bases from J, the gap between germline ends came to 21 bases. The CDR3 DNA is TGCGCCAGCGGCCCTGCGGGGCGCCGCGTGGATACGCAGTATTTT. Its translation is CASGPAGRRVDTQYF.

This chain links TRBV19 with TRBJ2-1; no clear D. Trimming shortened V by 0 bases and J by 0 bases, and 3 bases separated the two germline ends. The CDR3 is made up of 14 amino acids. Germline CDR1 and CDR2: LNHDA and SQIVND (reference sequence). The CDR3 DNA follows: TGTGCCAGTAGTATAGATAGCTCCTACAATGAGCAGTTCTTC. It yields the protein CASSIDSSYNEQFF. The whole variable domain, filled in from reference TRBV19 and TRBJ2-1, reads DGGITQSPKYLFRKEGQNVTLSCEQNLNHDAMYWYRQDPGQGLRLIYYSQIVNDFQKGDIAEGYSVSREKKESFPLTVTSAQKNPTAFYLCASSIDSSYNEQFFGPGTRLTVL.